This TCR beta chain emerged from a study of immune evolution from preneoplasia to lung adenocarcinoma. Notes on the study in general: Later-stage lesions seemingly showed higher T cell density and diversity than normal lung.

This clone has only one observation. Its antigen is not identified. Premalignant or tumor cells were enriched by macro-dissection after pathologic assessment. Germline assignment: CDR1 SGHTA and CDR2 FQGNSA. The CDR3 is made up of 14 amino acids. Trimming cost V 5 bases and J 7 bases; bases outside gene matches: 6. Some clones are missing from TCRdb's copy, which holds only in-frame ones; the method was immunoSEQ multiplex PCR. This sample has a few thousand clones; about 79% occur once, and the top ten carry roughly 12%. The V and J genes are TRBV7-2 and TRBJ1-5; 9 bases match TRBD1. This clonotype was sampled from a person between 60 and 80 years old with lung adenocarcinoma. The sequenced sample was FFPE lung adenocarcinoma in situ tissue. CDR3 sequence (DNA): TGTGCCAGCAGCCCCGGGACAGGGCCCCAGCCCCAGCATTTT. It codes for CASSPGTGPQPQHF.